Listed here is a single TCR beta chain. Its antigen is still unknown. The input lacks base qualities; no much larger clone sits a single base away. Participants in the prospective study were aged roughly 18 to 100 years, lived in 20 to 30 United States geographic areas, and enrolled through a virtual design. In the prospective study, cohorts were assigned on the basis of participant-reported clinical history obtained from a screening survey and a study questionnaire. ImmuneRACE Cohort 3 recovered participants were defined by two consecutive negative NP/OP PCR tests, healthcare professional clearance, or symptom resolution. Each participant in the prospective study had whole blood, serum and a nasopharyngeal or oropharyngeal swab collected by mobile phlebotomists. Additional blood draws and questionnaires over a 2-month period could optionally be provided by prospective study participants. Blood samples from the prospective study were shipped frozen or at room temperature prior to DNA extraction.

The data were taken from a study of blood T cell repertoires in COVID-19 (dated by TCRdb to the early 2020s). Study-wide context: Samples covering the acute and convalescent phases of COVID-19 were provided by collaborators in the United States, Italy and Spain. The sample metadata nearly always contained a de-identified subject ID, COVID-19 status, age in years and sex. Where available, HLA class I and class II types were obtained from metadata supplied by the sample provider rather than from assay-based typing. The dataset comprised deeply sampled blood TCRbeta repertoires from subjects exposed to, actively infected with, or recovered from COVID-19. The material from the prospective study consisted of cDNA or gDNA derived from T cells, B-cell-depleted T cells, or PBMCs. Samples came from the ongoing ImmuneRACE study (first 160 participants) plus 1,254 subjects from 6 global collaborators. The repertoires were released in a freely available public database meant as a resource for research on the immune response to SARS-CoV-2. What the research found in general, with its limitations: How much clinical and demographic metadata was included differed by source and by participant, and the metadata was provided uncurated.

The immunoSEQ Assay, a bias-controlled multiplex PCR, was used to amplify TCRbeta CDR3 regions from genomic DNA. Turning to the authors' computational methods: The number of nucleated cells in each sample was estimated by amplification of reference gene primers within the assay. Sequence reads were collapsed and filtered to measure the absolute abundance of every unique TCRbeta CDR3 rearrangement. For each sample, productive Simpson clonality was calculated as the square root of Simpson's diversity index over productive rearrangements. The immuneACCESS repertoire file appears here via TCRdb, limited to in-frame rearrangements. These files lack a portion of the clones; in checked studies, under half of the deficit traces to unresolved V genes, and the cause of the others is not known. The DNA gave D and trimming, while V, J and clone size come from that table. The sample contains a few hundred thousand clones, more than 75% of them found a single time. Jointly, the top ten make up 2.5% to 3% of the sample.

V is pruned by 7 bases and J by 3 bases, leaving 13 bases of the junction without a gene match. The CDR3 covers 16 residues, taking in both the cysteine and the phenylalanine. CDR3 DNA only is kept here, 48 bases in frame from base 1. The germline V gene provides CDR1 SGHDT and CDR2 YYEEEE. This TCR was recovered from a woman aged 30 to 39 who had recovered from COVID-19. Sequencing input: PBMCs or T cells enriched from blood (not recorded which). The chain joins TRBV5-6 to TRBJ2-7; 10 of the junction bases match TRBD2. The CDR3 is CASGRTPGLANYEQYF. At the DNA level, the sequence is TGTGCCAGCGGACGGACCCCGGGACTAGCGAACTACGAGCAGTACTTC. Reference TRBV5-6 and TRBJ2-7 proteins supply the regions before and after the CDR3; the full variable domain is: DAGVTQSPTHLIKTRGQQVTLRCSPKSGHDTVSWYQQALGQGPQFIFQYYEEEERQRGNFPDRFSGHQFPNYSSELNVNALLLGDSALYLCASGRTPGLANYEQYFGPGTRLTVT.